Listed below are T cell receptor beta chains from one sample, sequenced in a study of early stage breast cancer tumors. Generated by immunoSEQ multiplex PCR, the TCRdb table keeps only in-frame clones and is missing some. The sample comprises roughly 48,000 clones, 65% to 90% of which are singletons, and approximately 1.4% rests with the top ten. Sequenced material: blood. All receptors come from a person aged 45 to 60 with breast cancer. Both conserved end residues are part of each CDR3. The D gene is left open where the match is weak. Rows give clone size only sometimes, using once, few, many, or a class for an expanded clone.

DNA: TGTGCCAGCAGCTTAAGCAGAAACACCGGGGAGCTGTTTTTT
CDR3: CASSLSRNTGELFF
D: .
J: TRBJ2-2
V: TRBV11-2
size: .

DNA: TGTGCCAGCAGGGAACTGACTAGCGGGTATATCGATACGCAGTATTTT
CDR3: CASRELTSGYIDTQYF
D: TRBD2
J: TRBJ2-3
V: TRBV27
size: .

DNA: TGTGCCACCTCGAGCGGGTACTACGAGCAGTACTTC
CDR3: CATSSGYYEQYF
D: .
J: TRBJ2-7
V: TRBV28
size: .

DNA: TGTGCCATCAGTGATAGACTGGGGGGAGAGACCCAGTACTTC
CDR3: CAISDRLGGETQYF
D: .
J: TRBJ2-5
V: TRBV10-3
size: .

DNA: TGCAGCGTTGAAGATCCCTGGGGGGGCCCCAACCTGGGCGAGCAGTACTTC
CDR3: CSVEDPWGGPNLGEQYF
D: .
J: TRBJ2-7
V: TRBV29-1
size: once

DNA: TGTGCCAGCTCACCACAGGAGACAACAAACACCGGGGAGCTGTTTTTT
CDR3: CASSPQETTNTGELFF
D: .
J: TRBJ2-2
V: TRBV18
size: .

DNA: TGTGCCAGCACCCCATACGGGACAGCTAATTCACCCCTCCACTTT
CDR3: CASTPYGTANSPLHF
D: TRBD1
J: TRBJ1-6
V: TRBV7-2
size: .

DNA: TGCAGCGTTGTTGGCACTGCGGGGACTGAAGCTTTCTTT
CDR3: CSVVGTAGTEAFF
D: .
J: TRBJ1-1
V: TRBV29-1
size: .

DNA: TGTGCCAGCAGCCAAGGGTACCCGACTAGCGGAACCTACAATGAGCAGTTCTTC
CDR3: CASSQGYPTSGTYNEQFF
D: TRBD2
J: TRBJ2-1
V: TRBV14
size: .

DNA: TGTGCCAGCTCACCAAGACAGGGGCGCCTCTCTGGGGCCAACGTCCTGACTTTC
CDR3: CASSPRQGRLSGANVLTF
D: TRBD1
J: TRBJ2-6
V: TRBV18
size: .

DNA: TGTGCCAGCAGCGTAGGACTAGCGGTGGGGTACGAGCAGTACTTC
CDR3: CASSVGLAVGYEQYF
D: TRBD2
J: TRBJ2-7
V: TRBV9
size: .

DNA: TGCGCCAGCAGCTTGGGCCCTGTGGGGGGGACCCCCTACGAGCAGTACTTC
CDR3: CASSLGPVGGTPYEQYF
D: TRBD2
J: TRBJ2-7
V: TRBV5-1
size: .

DNA: TGTGCCAGCAGCTTCAAGGGAGGGGCCAACGTCCTGACTTTC
CDR3: CASSFKGGANVLTF
D: .
J: TRBJ2-6
V: TRBV9
size: few

DNA: TGCGCCAGCAGCCCCTCCGTTGCGGGAACCGGGGAGCTGTTTTTT
CDR3: CASSPSVAGTGELFF
D: .
J: TRBJ2-2
V: TRBV5-1
size: .

DNA: TGTGCCAGCAGCGTAGGGACGGGGTGGTACAATGAGCAGTTCTTC
CDR3: CASSVGTGWYNEQFF
D: .
J: TRBJ2-1
V: TRBV9
size: .

DNA: TGTGCCAGCAGCGTAGGGGACCCCGTTGGGGAGACCCAGTACTTC
CDR3: CASSVGDPVGETQYF
D: .
J: TRBJ2-5
V: TRBV9
size: .

DNA: TGTGCTAGCAGCTTAACAACAGGGTCCTACAATGAGCAGTTCTTC
CDR3: CASSLTTGSYNEQFF
D: .
J: TRBJ2-1
V: TRBV7-7
size: .

DNA: TGTGCCAGCAGCGTAGCCCAGGGGGCGAACACCGGGGAGCTGTTTTTT
CDR3: CASSVAQGANTGELFF
D: TRBD1
J: TRBJ2-2
V: TRBV9
size: few

DNA: TGCGCCAGCAGTTCAGGGGAGCGAGGCTACACCTTC
CDR3: CASSSGERGYTF
D: .
J: TRBJ1-2
V: TRBV10-1
size: .

DNA: TGTGCCAGCAGTCGAGAGGCTAGGAACACTGAAGCTTTCTTT
CDR3: CASSREARNTEAFF
D: .
J: TRBJ1-1
V: TRBV28
size: .

DNA: TGCGCCAGCAGCCAAGGGGACAGCATGACAGATACGCAGTATTTT
CDR3: CASSQGDSMTDTQYF
D: TRBD1
J: TRBJ2-3
V: TRBV4-3
size: .

DNA: TGCGCCAGCAGCCAAGATTTATTTAGCGGGGCAAGAGGCTACACCTTC
CDR3: CASSQDLFSGARGYTF
D: .
J: TRBJ1-2
V: TRBV4-1
size: .

DNA: TGTGCCAGCAGCTTAGATGGACTAGCGGGAAACAATGAGCAGTTCTTC
CDR3: CASSLDGLAGNNEQFF
D: TRBD2
J: TRBJ2-1
V: TRBV11-3
size: .

DNA: TGTGCCAGCAGCACCTTGGGGCAGGGAGACGACGAGCAGTACTTC
CDR3: CASSTLGQGDDEQYF
D: .
J: TRBJ2-7
V: TRBV28
size: .

DNA: TGTGCCAGCAGCTTAGCCAGCGATACGCAGTATTTT
CDR3: CASSLASDTQYF
D: .
J: TRBJ2-3
V: TRBV7-2
size: .

DNA: TGTGCCAGTAGTATAGTAGGCAGGGTCTACAATGAGCAGTTCTTC
CDR3: CASSIVGRVYNEQFF
D: .
J: TRBJ2-1
V: TRBV19
size: once

DNA: TGTGCCACGTCACACAGGGGTGGGCAAGTTCGGCAGTTCTTC
CDR3: CATSHRGGQVRQFF
D: TRBD1
J: TRBJ2-1
V: TRBV19
size: .

DNA: TGCGCCAGCAGCTTGATTCAGGAAAACAATTCACCCCTCCACTTT
CDR3: CASSLIQENNSPLHF
D: .
J: TRBJ1-6
V: TRBV5-1
size: .

DNA: TGCGCCAGTAACATATACGGGTCCAACTATGGCTACACCTTC
CDR3: CASNIYGSNYGYTF
D: .
J: TRBJ1-2
V: TRBV23-1
size: .

DNA: TGCGCCAGCAGCGTGGGACTCATGAACACTGAAGCTTTCTTT
CDR3: CASSVGLMNTEAFF
D: .
J: TRBJ1-1
V: TRBV5-1
size: .

DNA: TGTGCCACCAGCAGAGGAGGCGGGGAGCTGTTTTTT
CDR3: CATSRGGGELFF
D: .
J: TRBJ2-2
V: TRBV15
size: .

DNA: TGTGCCAGCAGTCCCCGACAGGGCGGCAATTCACCCCTCCACTTT
CDR3: CASSPRQGGNSPLHF
D: TRBD1
J: TRBJ1-6
V: TRBV28
size: few

DNA: TGTGCCAGCAGCGAGAGCGGTCTCTCCTACGAGCAGTACTTC
CDR3: CASSESGLSYEQYF
D: .
J: TRBJ2-7
V: TRBV7-2
size: .

DNA: TGTGCCAGCAGCATACAGGGGGGAGAAAAACTGTTTTTT
CDR3: CASSIQGGEKLFF
D: TRBD1
J: TRBJ1-4
V: TRBV7-2
size: .

DNA: TGTGCCAGCAGGCCAGCAACCCCGGGACTAGCGCACAATGAGCAGTTCTTC
CDR3: CASRPATPGLAHNEQFF
D: TRBD2
J: TRBJ2-1
V: TRBV7-2
size: .

DNA: TGTGCCAGCAGCCCAGCCAGGGGGAGCATAGGCATCAACACTGAAGCTTTCTTT
CDR3: CASSPARGSIGINTEAFF
D: TRBD1
J: TRBJ1-1
V: TRBV5-6
size: .